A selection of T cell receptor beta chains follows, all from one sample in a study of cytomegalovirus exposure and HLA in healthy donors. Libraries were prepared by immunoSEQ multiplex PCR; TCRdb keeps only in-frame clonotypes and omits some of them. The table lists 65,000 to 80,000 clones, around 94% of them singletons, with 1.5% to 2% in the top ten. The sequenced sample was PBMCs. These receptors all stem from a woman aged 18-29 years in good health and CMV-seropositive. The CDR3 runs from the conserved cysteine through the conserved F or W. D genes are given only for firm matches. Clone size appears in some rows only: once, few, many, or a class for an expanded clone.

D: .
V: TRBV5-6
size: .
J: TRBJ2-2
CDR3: CASSYGSGSGELFF
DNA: TGTGCCAGCAGCTATGGGTCGGGATCCGGGGAGCTGTTTTTT

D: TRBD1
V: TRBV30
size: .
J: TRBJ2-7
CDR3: CAWNRQGAYEQYF
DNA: TGTGCCTGGAACCGGCAGGGGGCCTACGAGCAGTACTTC

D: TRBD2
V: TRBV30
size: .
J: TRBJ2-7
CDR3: CAWSLAGGYEQYF
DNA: TGTGCCTGGAGTTTAGCGGGAGGGTACGAGCAGTACTTC

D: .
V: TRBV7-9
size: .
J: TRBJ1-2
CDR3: CASSPMSAYGYTF
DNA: TGTGCCAGCAGCCCCATGAGCGCTTATGGCTACACCTTC

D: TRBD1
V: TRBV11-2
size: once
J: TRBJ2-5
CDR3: CASRGTGTFRGTQYF
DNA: TGTGCCAGCAGGGGGACAGGCACCTTCAGAGGGACCCAGTACTTC

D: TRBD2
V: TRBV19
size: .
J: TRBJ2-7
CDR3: CASIQREAPNHLCEQYF
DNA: TGTGCCAGTATACAGCGGGAGGCCCCCAATCACCTCTGCGAGCAGTACTTC

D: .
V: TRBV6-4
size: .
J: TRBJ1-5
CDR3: CASSDSGRAPRTDSNQPQHF
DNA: TGTGCCAGCAGTGACTCGGGTCGGGCCCCTAGGACAGATAGCAATCAGCCCCAGCATTTT

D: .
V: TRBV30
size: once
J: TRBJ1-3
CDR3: CAWTPGYSGNTIYF
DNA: TGTGCCTGGACCCCCGGGTACTCTGGAAACACCATATATTTT

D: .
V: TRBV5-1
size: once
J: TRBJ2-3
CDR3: CASSLAGTLDTQYF
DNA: TGCGCCAGCAGCTTGGCCGGGACATTAGATACGCAGTATTTT

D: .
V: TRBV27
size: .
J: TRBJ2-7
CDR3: CASSLLGADEQYF
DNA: TGTGCCAGCAGTTTATTAGGGGCAGACGAGCAGTACTTC

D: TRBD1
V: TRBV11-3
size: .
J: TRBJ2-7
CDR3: CASSLPGQGGMSYEQYF
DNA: TGTGCCAGCAGCTTACCGGGACAGGGGGGGATGTCCTACGAGCAGTACTTC

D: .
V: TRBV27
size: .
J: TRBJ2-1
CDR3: CASSKGPQQFF
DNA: TGTGCCAGCAGTAAGGGGCCACAGCAGTTCTTC

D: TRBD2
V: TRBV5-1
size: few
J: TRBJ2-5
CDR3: CASSLLGTHGRETQYF
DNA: TGCGCCAGCAGCCTACTCGGGACCCACGGGAGGGAGACCCAGTACTTC

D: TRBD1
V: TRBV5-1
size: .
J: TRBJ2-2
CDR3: CASSSGPGQLTGELFF
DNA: TGCGCCAGCAGCTCCGGGCCGGGACAGCTCACCGGGGAGCTGTTTTTT

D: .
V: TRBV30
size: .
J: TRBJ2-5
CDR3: CAWSVNIRGAGETQYF
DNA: TGTGCCTGGAGTGTAAATATCCGGGGGGCCGGAGAGACCCAGTACTTC

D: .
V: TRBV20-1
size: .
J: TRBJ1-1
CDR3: CSASVRTEAFF
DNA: TGCAGTGCTAGTGTGAGAACTGAAGCTTTCTTT

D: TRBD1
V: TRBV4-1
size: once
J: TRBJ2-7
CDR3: CASSQRQGTYEQYF
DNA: TGCGCCAGCAGCCAACGACAGGGAACCTACGAGCAGTACTTC

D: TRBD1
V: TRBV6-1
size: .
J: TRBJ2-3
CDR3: CASSTTGQGTDTQYF
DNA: TGTGCCAGCAGTACCACGGGACAGGGCACAGATACGCAGTATTTT

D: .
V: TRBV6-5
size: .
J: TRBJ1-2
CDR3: CASTPGGWGDIGYTF
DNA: TGTGCCAGCACTCCTGGGGGGTGGGGGGATATTGGCTACACCTTC

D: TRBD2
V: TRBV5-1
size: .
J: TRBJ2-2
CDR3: CASSLLAATNTGELFF
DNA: TGCGCCAGCAGCTTACTAGCGGCGACGAACACCGGGGAGCTGTTTTTT

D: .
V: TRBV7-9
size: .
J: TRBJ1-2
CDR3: CASRDSSFGDGYTF
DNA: TGTGCCAGCAGGGACAGTTCCTTTGGTGATGGCTACACCTTC

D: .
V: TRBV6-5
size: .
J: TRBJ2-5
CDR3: CASSGSGVETQYF
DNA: TGTGCCAGCAGCGGGAGTGGGGTTGAGACCCAGTACTTC

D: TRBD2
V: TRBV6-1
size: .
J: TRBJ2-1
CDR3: CASSAASGGAVDEQFF
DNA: TGTGCCAGCAGTGCGGCGAGCGGGGGGGCAGTAGACGAGCAGTTCTTC

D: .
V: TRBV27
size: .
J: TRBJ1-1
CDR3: CASSLKELRINMNTEAFF
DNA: TGTGCCAGCAGTTTGAAAGAACTACGGATCAACATGAACACTGAAGCTTTCTTT

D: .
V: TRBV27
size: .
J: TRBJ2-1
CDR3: CASRPGEGYNEQFF
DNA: TGTGCCAGCAGACCTGGAGAGGGTTACAATGAGCAGTTCTTC

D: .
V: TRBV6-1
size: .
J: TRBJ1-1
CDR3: CATQPWAALTEAFF
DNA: TGTGCCACCCAACCGTGGGCAGCCCTTACTGAAGCTTTCTTT

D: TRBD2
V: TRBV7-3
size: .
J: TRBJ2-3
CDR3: CASSLSPGLGTDTQYF
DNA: TGTGCCAGCAGTCTGTCCCCGGGACTAGGTACAGATACGCAGTATTTT

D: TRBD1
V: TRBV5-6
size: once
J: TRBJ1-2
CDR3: CASSTWTGSANYGYTF
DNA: TGTGCCAGCAGCACCTGGACAGGCTCAGCTAACTATGGCTACACCTTC

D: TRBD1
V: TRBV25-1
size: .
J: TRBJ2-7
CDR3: CASSSVGQGLVDYEQYF
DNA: TGTGCCAGCAGTTCGGTGGGACAGGGGCTTGTTGACTACGAGCAGTACTTC